This T cell receptor (beta chain) was recovered during a study of T cell clonotyping in hematopoietic cell transplantation. V shed 2 bases and J shed 0 bases, with 6 bases lying between them. This CDR3 is 13 amino acids long. CDR1 is SQVTM and CDR2 is ANQGSEA in the germline V gene. Regarding this clone: Its antigen is still unknown.

Study-wide results and caveats: Graft donor and pretransplant recipient Inverse Simpson Index values predicted broader posttransplant TCR diversity. Recipient TCR diversity dropped after transplant; expanded clonotypes rose from day 30 to 180.

Here immunoSEQ multiplex PCR was the method, and the copy in TCRdb shows in-frame clones only, minus some. In the table there are around 5,700 clones, approximately 91% of which are singletons. The source is a female patient aged 45-65 years who had an allogeneic stem cell transplant from an unrelated donor, so T cells may come from the graft donor. Some clones in this sample may be carry-over from other donors' samples. The rearrangement links TRBV29-1 to TRBJ2-3; D uncertain. This specimen consisted of peripheral blood mononuclear cells, obtained 100 days after allogeneic stem cell transplant. The CDR3 bases are TGCAGCGTTGAAATCGGCAGCACAGATACGCAGTATTTT. It is translated as CSVEIGSTDTQYF.